These T cell receptor beta chains were read from a single sample in a study of T cell repertoires in aging, cancer and after chemotherapy. A single record per CDR3 protein comes from TCRdb applying MiXCR to the multiplex PCR reads. The table includes about 4,200 distinct CDR3 sequences, 27% detected once. Sequencing was performed on blood. The receptors derive from a human donor with a blood cancer. Both conserved end residues are part of each CDR3. D genes are given only for firm matches. Size is omitted from some rows. Given values are once, few, many or a class for expanded clones.

j_call: TRBJ1-4; cdr3_length: 15; v_call: TRBV5-1; clone_size: -; d_call: -; cdr3_nt: TGCGCCAGCAGCTACGGGGGAGAGGAAAATGAAAAACTGTTTTTT; cdr3_aa: CASSYGGEENEKLFF
j_call: TRBJ1-5; cdr3_length: 15; v_call: TRBV12-3/TRBV12-4; clone_size: -; d_call: TRBD1; cdr3_nt: TGTGCCAGCAGCCGAGGGACAGGGGGCAATCAGCCCCAGCATTTT; cdr3_aa: CASSRGTGGNQPQHF
j_call: TRBJ2-1; cdr3_length: 13; v_call: TRBV20-1; clone_size: -; d_call: -; cdr3_nt: TGCAGTGCCTACTGGGGACTCAACAATGAGCAGTTCTTC; cdr3_aa: CSAYWGLNNEQFF
j_call: TRBJ2-1; cdr3_length: 16; v_call: TRBV27; clone_size: few; d_call: TRBD2; cdr3_nt: TGTGCCAGCAGTTTATGGACTAGCGGGAGGAGCGATGAGCAGTTCTTC; cdr3_aa: CASSLWTSGRSDEQFF
j_call: TRBJ2-3; cdr3_length: 17; v_call: TRBV4-2; clone_size: medium-sized; d_call: -; cdr3_nt: TGTGCCAGCAGCCAAGATCTTTTGGGGGAGACACCGGATACGCAGTATTTT; cdr3_aa: CASSQDLLGETPDTQYF
j_call: TRBJ2-1; cdr3_length: 17; v_call: TRBV24-1; clone_size: -; d_call: TRBD2; cdr3_nt: TGTGCCACCAGTGATTTGGGGATAGCGGGAGCTGGTAATGAGCAGTTCTTC; cdr3_aa: CATSDLGIAGAGNEQFF
j_call: TRBJ2-5; cdr3_length: 14; v_call: TRBV24-1; clone_size: few; d_call: -; cdr3_nt: TGTGCCACCAGTAGAGCGGGTAGTTTAGAGACCCAGTACTTC; cdr3_aa: CATSRAGSLETQYF
j_call: TRBJ2-4; cdr3_length: 15; v_call: TRBV13; clone_size: -; d_call: TRBD1; cdr3_nt: TGTGTCAGCAGCCCACGGACAGGGTCAAAAAACATTCAGTACTTC; cdr3_aa: CVSSPRTGSKNIQYF
j_call: TRBJ2-2; cdr3_length: 15; v_call: TRBV30; clone_size: medium-sized; d_call: -; cdr3_nt: TGTGCCTGGAGTGTGCTACTGGGAAACACCGGGGAGCTGTTTTTT; cdr3_aa: CAWSVLLGNTGELFF
j_call: TRBJ1-2; cdr3_length: 14; v_call: TRBV30; clone_size: -; d_call: TRBD1; cdr3_nt: TGTGCCTGGAGTCGGGACAGGTTGGCGGTTGGCTACACCTTC; cdr3_aa: CAWSRDRLAVGYTF
j_call: TRBJ2-7; cdr3_length: 21; v_call: TRBV24-1; clone_size: -; d_call: TRBD2; cdr3_nt: TGTGCCACCAGTGATCGGCGGAACAGGGGGGGACTAGCGGAAGACTCCTACGAGCAGTACTTC; cdr3_aa: CATSDRRNRGGLAEDSYEQYF